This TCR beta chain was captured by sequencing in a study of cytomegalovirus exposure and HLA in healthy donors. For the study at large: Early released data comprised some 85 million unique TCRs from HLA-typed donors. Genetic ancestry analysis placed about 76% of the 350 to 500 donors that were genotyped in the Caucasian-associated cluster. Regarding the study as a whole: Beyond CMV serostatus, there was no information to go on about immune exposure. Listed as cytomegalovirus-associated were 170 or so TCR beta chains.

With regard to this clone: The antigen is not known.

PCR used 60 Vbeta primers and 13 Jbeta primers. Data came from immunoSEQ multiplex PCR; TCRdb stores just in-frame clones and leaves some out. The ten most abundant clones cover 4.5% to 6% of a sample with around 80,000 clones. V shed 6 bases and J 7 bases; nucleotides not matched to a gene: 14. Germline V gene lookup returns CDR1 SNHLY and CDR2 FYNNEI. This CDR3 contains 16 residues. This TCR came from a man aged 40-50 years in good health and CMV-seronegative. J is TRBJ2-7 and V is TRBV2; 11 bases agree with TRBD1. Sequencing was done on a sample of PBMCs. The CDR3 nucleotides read TGTGCCAGCAGGGCAACTTCCGGGACAGGGGGTCGGGAGCAGTACTTC. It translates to CASRATSGTGGREQYF.